One sample yielded the 6 T cell receptor beta chains listed below, sequenced in a study of cytomegalovirus exposure and HLA in healthy donors. PCR primers comprised 60 Vbeta and 13 Jbeta primers. The repertoire was sequenced with immunoSEQ multiplex PCR; TCRdb's copy has only in-frame clones and lacks some. This table has around 120,000 clones, 75% to 90% appearing once. Sequenced sample: PBMCs. The receptor set was obtained from a female donor in good health and CMV-seropositive.

The chain joins TRBV7-2 to TRBJ1-1; D unresolved. The germline CDR1 and CDR2 sequences are SGHTA and FQGNSA. V lost 1 base to trimming and J lost 7 bases, with 7 bases between them. The CDR3 totals 12 residues. CDR3 region: CASSLVGSEAFF. CDR3 nucleotides: TGTGCCAGCAGCTTAGTGGGGAGTGAAGCTTTCTTT.

This rearrangement joins TRBV28 to TRBJ2-7; D is unresolved. V shed 4 bases and J shed 3 bases, with 16 bases lying between them. Germline V CDR1 and CDR2: MDHEN, SYDVKM. The CDR3 is 15 amino acids. CDR3 sequence: CASSWPTPTRYEQYF. The CDR3 coding sequence is TGTGCCAGCAGTTGGCCCACCCCCACCCGCTACGAGCAGTACTTC.

The gene calls are TRBV7-2 and TRBJ2-7; 10 nucleotides agree with TRBD1. J gave up 4 bases and V 7 bases, and 10 bases lay outside the gene matches. This CDR3 is built from 15 residues. The germline V gene encodes CDR1 SGHTA and CDR2 FQGNSA. The CDR3 reads CASIPSGTGAYEQYF. The CDR3 DNA reads as TGTGCCAGCATCCCATCCGGGACAGGGGCGTACGAGCAGTACTTC.

The CDR3 sequence is CASSLGGQPNTGELFF. In DNA form, the CDR3 reads TGCGCCAGCAGCTTGGGGGGACAGCCGAACACCGGGGAGCTGTTTTTT. The V call is TRBV5-1, the J call TRBJ2-2; 7 nucleotides match TRBD1. This CDR3 contains 16 residues. J gave up 0 bases and V 0 bases, and 2 bases lay outside the gene matches. CDR1 SGHRS and CDR2 YFSETQ come from the germline V gene.

V and J are TRBV7-2 and TRBJ1-6, with 8 bases fitting TRBD1. With V trimmed by 5 bases and J by 4 bases, 10 bases remained unmatched. The CDR3 runs 17 residues. Germline lookup yields CDR1 SGHTA and CDR2 FQGNSA. The CDR3 sequence is CASSRSRDRSYNSPLHF. CDR3 in DNA: TGTGCCAGCAGCAGATCCCGGGACAGGAGTTATAATTCACCCCTCCACTTT.

The chain joins TRBV7-9 to TRBJ1-1; the match to TRBD1 covers 7 bases. V shed 5 bases and J 6 bases; nucleotides not matched to a gene: 9. Germline V gives CDR1 SEHNR, CDR2 FQNEAQ (reference sequence). The CDR3 spans 14 residues. The CDR3 DNA follows: TGTGCCAGCAGCCCCCAGGGGGGATCCGCTGAAGCTTTCTTT. Protein: CASSPQGGSAEAFF. Variable domain in full (rest from reference TRBV7-9 and TRBJ1-1): DTGVSQNPRHKITKRGQNVTFRCDPISEHNRLYWYRQTLGQGPEFLTYFQNEAQLEKSRLLSDRFSAERPKGSFSTLEIQRTEQGDSAMYLCASSPQGGSAEAFFGQGTRLTVV.